A single sample is the source of the 6 T cell receptor beta chains below, sequenced in a study of CD8+ T cells in alopecia areata. Following extraction, RNA underwent reverse transcription to cDNA, which served as the sequencing template. Profiling relied on immunoSEQ multiplex PCR, and the TCRdb table lists in-frame clones only, not all of them. The top ten clones hold approximately 20% of a sample with just over 150,000 clones, under 60% of them seen once. Sequenced here: CD8+ T cells sorted from blood, sampled at week 0. The receptors stem from a human donor with alopecia areata.

The rearrangement links TRBV13 to TRBJ1-2; D uncertain. Germline CDR1 reads PRHDT; CDR2 reads FYEKMQ (reference sequence). Between the trimmed V and J ends, which lost 5 bases and 5 bases, there was a span of 9 bases. This CDR3 has 12 amino acids. CDR3 residues: CASSKGTYGYTF. In DNA form, the CDR3 reads TGTGCCAGCAGCAAAGGAACATATGGCTACACCTTC.

In the case of this clone: The same CDR3 also results from other DNA sequences found in this sample. The V gene is TRBV11-2, the J gene TRBJ2-2; D possibly corresponds to TRBD2 (5 bases). The germline V gene has CDR1 SGHAT and CDR2 FQNNGV. This CDR3 region has 12 residues. Trimming took 5 bases from V and 6 from J, leaving 7 bases between them. The CDR3 DNA reads as TGTGCCAGCAGCCTTAGCGCCGGGGAGCTGTTTTTT. Its protein is CASSLSAGELFF.

The chain's CDR3 is CSATTGEAFF. The CDR3 DNA reads TGCAGCGCCACGACAGGAGAGGCTTTCTTT. This chain uses TRBV29-1 with TRBJ1-1, with a possible D match to TRBD1 (6 bases). V lost 7 bases and J 11 bases, leaving 14 bases between the germline ends. The CDR3 consists of 10 residues. From germline, CDR1 is SQVTM and CDR2 ANQGSEA.

Only a few counts were recorded for this clone. The chain is built from TRBV23-1 and TRBJ2-2, with D possibly being TRBD1 or TRBD2 (6 bases each). TRBV23-1 is an ORF, with its function uncertain. The V and J ends lost 4 bases and 5 bases respectively, with 17 bases between them. The CDR3 length is 16 residues. The CDR3 nucleotides are TGCGCCAGCAGTCTGGAGGGGGGCCCGGGAACCGGGGAGCTGTTTTTT. It yields the protein CASSLEGGPGTGELFF.

The chain employs TRBV6-5 and TRBJ2-3, with 8 bases identical to TRBD2. CDR1 and CDR2 (germline): MNHEY, SVGAGI. V was clipped by 9 bases and J by 2 bases; unmatched bases: 4. The CDR3 is made up of 13 amino acids. Written as DNA, the CDR3 is TGTGCCAGTGGAGCGGGGGCCACAGATACGCAGTATTTT. The encoded protein is CASGAGATDTQYF.

This chain connects TRBV29-1 to TRBJ2-1; no definite D call. V lost 7 bases and J 10 bases, leaving 14 bases between the germline ends. Germline lookup yields CDR1 SQVTM and CDR2 ANQGSEA. The length of the CDR3 is 11 residues. The DNA for the CDR3 is TGCAGCGATGCCATCGGTGCGGAGCAGTTCTTC. It is translated as CSDAIGAEQFF.